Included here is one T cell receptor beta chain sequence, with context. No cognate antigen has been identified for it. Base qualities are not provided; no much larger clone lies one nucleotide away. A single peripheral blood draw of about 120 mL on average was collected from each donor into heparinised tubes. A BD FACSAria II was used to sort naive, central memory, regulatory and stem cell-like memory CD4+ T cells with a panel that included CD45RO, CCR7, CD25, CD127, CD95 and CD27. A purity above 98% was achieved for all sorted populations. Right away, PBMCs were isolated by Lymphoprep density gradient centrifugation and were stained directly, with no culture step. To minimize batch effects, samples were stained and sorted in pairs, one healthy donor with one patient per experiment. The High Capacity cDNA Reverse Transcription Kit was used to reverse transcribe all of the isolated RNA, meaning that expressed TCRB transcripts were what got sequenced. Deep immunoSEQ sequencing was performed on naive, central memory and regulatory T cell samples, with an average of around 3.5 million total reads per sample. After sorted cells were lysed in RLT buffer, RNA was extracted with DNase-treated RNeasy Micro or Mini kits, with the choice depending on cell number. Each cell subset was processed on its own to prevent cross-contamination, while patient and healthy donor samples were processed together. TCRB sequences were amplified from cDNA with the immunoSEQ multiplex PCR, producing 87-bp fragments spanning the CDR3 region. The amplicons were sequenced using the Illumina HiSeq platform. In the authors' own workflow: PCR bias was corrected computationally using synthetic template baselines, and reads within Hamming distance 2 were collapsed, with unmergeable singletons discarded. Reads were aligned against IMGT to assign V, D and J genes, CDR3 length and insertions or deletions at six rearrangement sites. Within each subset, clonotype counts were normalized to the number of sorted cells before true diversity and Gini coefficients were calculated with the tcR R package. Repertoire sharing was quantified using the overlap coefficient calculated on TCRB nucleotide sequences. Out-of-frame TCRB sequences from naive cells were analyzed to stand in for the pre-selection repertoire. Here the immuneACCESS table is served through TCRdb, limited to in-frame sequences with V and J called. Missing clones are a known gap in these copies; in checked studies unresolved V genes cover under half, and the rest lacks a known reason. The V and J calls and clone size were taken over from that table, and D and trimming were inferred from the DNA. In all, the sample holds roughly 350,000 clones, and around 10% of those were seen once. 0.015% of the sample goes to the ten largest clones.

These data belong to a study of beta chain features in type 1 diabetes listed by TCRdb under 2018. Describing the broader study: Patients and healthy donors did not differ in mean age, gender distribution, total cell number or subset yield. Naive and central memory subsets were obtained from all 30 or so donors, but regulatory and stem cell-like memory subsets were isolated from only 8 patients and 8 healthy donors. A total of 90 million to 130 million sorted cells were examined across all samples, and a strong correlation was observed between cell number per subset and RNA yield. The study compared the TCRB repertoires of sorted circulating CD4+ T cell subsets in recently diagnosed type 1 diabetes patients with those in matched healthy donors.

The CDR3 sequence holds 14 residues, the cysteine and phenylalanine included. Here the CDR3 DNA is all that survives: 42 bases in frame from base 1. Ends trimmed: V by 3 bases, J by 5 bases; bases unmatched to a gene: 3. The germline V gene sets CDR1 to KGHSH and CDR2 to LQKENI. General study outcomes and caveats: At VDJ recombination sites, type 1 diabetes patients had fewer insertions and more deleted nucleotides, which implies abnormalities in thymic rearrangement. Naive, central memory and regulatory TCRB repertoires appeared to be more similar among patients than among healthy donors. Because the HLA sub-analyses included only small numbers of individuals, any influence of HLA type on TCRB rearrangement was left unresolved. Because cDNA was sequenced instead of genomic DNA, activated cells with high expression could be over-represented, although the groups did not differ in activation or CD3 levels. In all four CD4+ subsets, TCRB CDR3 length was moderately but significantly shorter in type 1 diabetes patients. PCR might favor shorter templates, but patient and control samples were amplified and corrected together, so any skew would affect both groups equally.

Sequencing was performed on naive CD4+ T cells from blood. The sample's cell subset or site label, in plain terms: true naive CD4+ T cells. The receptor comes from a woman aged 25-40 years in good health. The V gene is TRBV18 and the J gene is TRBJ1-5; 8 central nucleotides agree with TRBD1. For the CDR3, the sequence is CASSPGQVDQPQHF. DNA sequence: TGTGCCAGCTCACCGGGACAGGTTGATCAGCCCCAGCATTTT.